These 11 T cell receptor beta chains share one sample of origin, sequenced in a study of blood T cell repertoires in COVID-19. Sequencing used immunoSEQ multiplex PCR; TCRdb keeps in-frame clones, though not all of them. Of over 120,000 clones detected, around four fifths appear once; the ten largest clones hold roughly 4.9%. Sequenced input: peripheral blood. Source of these receptors: a human donor in a cohort sampled during active COVID-19.

V gene TRBV3-1 (or the pseudogene TRBV3-2) combines with J gene TRBJ1-2; D may be TRBD1 (5 bases). V was trimmed by 4 bases and J by 8 bases, leaving 11 bases between them. This CDR3 is built from 12 residues. Germline V gene data show CDR1 as LGHDT and CDR2 as YNNKEL (reference sequence). CDR3: CASSRKGVGYTF. The CDR3 bases are TGTGCCAGCAGCCGTAAAGGGGTCGGCTACACCTTC.

V and J are TRBV6-2 or TRBV6-3 and TRBJ2-7; D remains ambiguous. V dropped 4 bases and J dropped 1 base, with 5 bases sitting between them. This CDR3 is 12 amino acids long. Germline CDR1 is MNHEY and CDR2 is SVGEGT. The CDR3 loop is CASSFPSYEQYF. Here the CDR3 DNA reads TGTGCCAGCAGTTTCCCTTCCTACGAGCAGTACTTC.

The chain links TRBV6-1 to TRBJ2-7; 9 bases are a match to TRBD1. The germline V gene has CDR1 MNHNS and CDR2 SASEGT. V dropped 3 bases and J dropped 0; count of bases not matched to a gene: 3. The length of the CDR3 is 15 residues. For the CDR3, the DNA is TGTGCCAGCAGTGAGGGGACAGGGCGCTCCTACGAGCAGTACTTC. Translating gives CASSEGTGRSYEQYF.

The chain combines TRBV29-1 with TRBJ1-2; D might be TRBD1 (6 bases). This CDR3 contains 13 residues. The V and J ends lost 7 bases and 0 bases respectively, with 12 bases between them. Germline-derived CDR1 and CDR2 are SQVTM and ANQGSEA. The DNA of the CDR3 is TGCAGCGGACAGGAATCTCCTAACTATGGCTACACCTTC. Its translation is CSGQESPNYGYTF.

The rearrangement joins TRBV6-5 to TRBJ1-4, with D unresolved. The CDR3 has 15 amino acids. The V gene's germline CDR1 is MNHEY and CDR2 SVGAGI. The ends were cut back, 7 bases at V and 0 bases at J, with 12 bases in the middle. CDR3 loop: CASTKNSATNEKLFF. In nucleotides, the CDR3 is TGTGCCAGCACTAAAAATTCTGCAACTAATGAAAAACTGTTTTTT.

V gene TRBV7-3 combines with J gene TRBJ1-5; maybe TRBD1 (6 bases). V was cut by 9 bases and J by 7 bases, with 19 bases left in between. The CDR3 totals 14 residues. Per the germline V gene, CDR1 is SGHTA and CDR2 is FQGTGA. CDR3 bases: TGTGCCAGTCCGCCCCCGGGACAATCCCAGCCCCAGCATTTT. Its translation is CASPPPGQSQPQHF.

J is TRBJ2-1 and V is TRBV9, with D perhaps matching TRBD2 (5 bases). Between the trimmed V and J ends, which lost 0 bases and 11 bases, there was a span of 18 bases. Germline CDR1 reads SGDLS; CDR2 reads YYNGEE. This CDR3 contains 15 residues. The CDR3 is CASSVVEARGSKQFF. CDR3 DNA: TGTGCCAGCAGCGTAGTTGAAGCGAGAGGGTCCAAGCAGTTCTTC.

J is TRBJ1-1 and V is TRBV9, with TRBD1 as a possible D gene (5 bases). The V and J ends lost 3 bases and 8 bases respectively, with 32 bases between them. The CDR3 has 19 amino acids. Germline values: CDR1 SGDLS, CDR2 YYNGEE. CDR3 sequence: CASSAPLEGRGEQGPEAFF. In nucleotides, the CDR3 is TGTGCCAGCAGCGCACCCTTGGAGGGTAGGGGCGAACAAGGGCCGGAAGCTTTCTTT. The variable domain in full, completed from reference TRBV9 and TRBJ1-1, reads DSGVTQTPKHLITATGQRVTLRCSPRSGDLSVYWYQQSLDQGLQFLIQYYNGEERAKGNILERFSAQQFPDLHSELNLSSLELGDSALYFCASSAPLEGRGEQGPEAFFGQGTRLTVV.

This clone was seen ten or more times. The chain couples TRBV2 to TRBJ1-4; 7 bases match TRBD1. Germline values: CDR1 SNHLY, CDR2 FYNNEI. The V segment lost 6 bases and the J segment 11 bases; nucleotides outside the gene matches: 6. This CDR3 is built from 12 residues. The CDR3 DNA is TGTGCCAGCAGCAGGGACAGCACCAAACTGTTTTTT. Protein: CASSRDSTKLFF.

This chain joins TRBV30 and TRBJ1-2; no definite D call. The CDR3 totals 14 residues. The V gene's germline CDR1 is GTSNPN and CDR2 SVGIG (reference sequence). Trimming took 0 bases from V and 8 from J, leaving 16 bases between them. The CDR3 region is CAWSVLLGRGGYTF. Written as DNA, the CDR3 is TGTGCCTGGAGTGTACTTCTTGGAAGAGGAGGCTACACCTTC.

The chain is built from TRBV6-5 and TRBJ2-3, with TRBD2 matching 9 bases. Per germline, CDR1 MNHEY and CDR2 SVGAGI. Trimming removed 6 bases from V and 2 bases from J; junction bases left unmatched: 6. The CDR3 runs to 15 residues. CDR3 region: CASRDLAGPTDTQYF. Written as DNA, the CDR3 is TGTGCCAGCAGAGATCTAGCGGGACCCACAGATACGCAGTATTTT.